The 16 T cell receptor beta chains reported below all come from one sample, sequenced in a study of CD8 T cells in ankylosing spondylitis. Their target antigens are unknown. Study-level results: It appeared that ankylosing spondylitis blood was characterized by a TCR beta motif of fewer than ten highly homologous variants.

MiXCR, applied by TCRdb to the 5' RACE reads, yields one record per CDR3 protein. Among 220,000 or so distinct CDR3 sequences listed, about 17% were seen once. The sequenced sample consisted of blood, either unsorted or a sorted T cell fraction (not recorded which). The receptors here all came from a male donor with ankylosing spondylitis.

This chain links TRBV29-1 with TRBJ1-1; 9 bases align to TRBD1. Trimming cost V 6 bases and J 6 bases; bases outside gene matches: 5. The CDR3 loop spans 12 amino acids. The germline CDR1 and CDR2 sequences are SQVTM and ANQGSEA. CDR3 protein: CSVRGQGPEAFF. The CDR3 DNA is TGCAGCGTACGGGGACAGGGCCCTGAAGCTTTCTTT. Supplemented by reference TRBV29-1 and TRBJ1-1, the full variable domain reads SAVISQKPSRDICQRGTSLTIQCQVDSQVTMMFWYRQQPGQSLTLIATANQGSEATYESGFVIDKFPISRPNLTFSTLTVSNMSPEDSSIYLCSVRGQGPEAFFGQGTRLTVV.

This clonotype has a handful of counts. V and J are TRBV7-8 and TRBJ2-7; no clear D gene. The CDR3 consists of 13 residues. Germline CDR1 reads SGHVS; CDR2 reads FQNEAQ. V lost 7 bases, J lost 0 bases, and 10 bases lay in between. The CDR3 reads CASNPGPSYEQYF. In DNA form, the CDR3 reads TGTGCCAGCAACCCGGGCCCCTCCTACGAGCAGTACTTC.

Only a few counts were recorded for this clonotype. The chain employs TRBV12-3 or TRBV12-4 and TRBJ1-3; D gene uncertain. V shed 7 bases and J shed 2 bases, with 12 bases lying between them. The CDR3 is 14 amino acids. The CDR3 loop reads CASTIGATGNTIYF. CDR3 DNA: TGTGCCAGCACCATCGGCGCTACTGGAAACACCATATATTTT.

The V gene is TRBV7-8, the J gene TRBJ1-1, with a weak D call TRBD1 (6 bases). Germline assignment: CDR1 SGHVS and CDR2 FQNEAQ. The CDR3 totals 16 residues. Trimming stripped 1 base from V and 3 bases from J, with 15 bases between. CDR3 coding DNA: TGTGCCAGCAGCTTAGGATTTGCGGGGGCTTACACTGAAGCTTTCTTT. Protein: CASSLGFAGAYTEAFF.

There are many counts of this clonotype. The chain joins TRBV27 to TRBJ2-1; 7 bases fit TRBD2. Losses at the gene ends were 7 bases for V and 9 bases for J; bases not matched to a gene: 12. The length of the CDR3 is 14 residues. From germline, CDR1 is MNHEY and CDR2 SMNVEV (reference sequence). The CDR3 is CASMDLADPREQFF. CDR3 in DNA: TGTGCCAGCATGGATCTAGCGGACCCGCGTGAGCAGTTCTTC.

The chain is built from TRBV6-5 and TRBJ2-7; TRBD2 matches at 8 bases. V gave up 0 bases and J gave up 4 bases; unmatched junction bases: 8. Germline CDR1 and CDR2: MNHEY and SVGAGI. The CDR3 spans 16 residues. The CDR3 sequence is CASSYSRSGRGYEQYF. The CDR3 DNA reads as TGTGCCAGCAGTTACTCGAGGAGCGGGAGAGGTTACGAGCAGTACTTC.

CDR3 sequence: CASSPSRGLAGTDTQYF. The DNA for the CDR3 is TGTGCCAGCAGTCCATCCCGGGGACTAGCGGGCACAGATACGCAGTATTTT. The chain couples TRBV6-2 or TRBV6-3 to TRBJ2-3; 11 bases line up with TRBD2. V was clipped by 5 bases and J by 1 base; unmatched bases: 8. CDR1 and CDR2 (germline): MNHEY, SVGEGT. The CDR3 totals 17 residues.

There are a few counts of this clonotype. A junction end diverges from the germline sequence, so it may reflect a read error. V usage is TRBV24-1 and J usage is TRBJ2-5; D is possibly TRBD2 (6 bases). The CDR3 totals 15 residues. Germline lookup yields CDR1 KGHDR and CDR2 SFDVKD. CDR3 DNA sequence: TGTGCCACCAGTGACTTATGGGGGGACCAGGAGACCCAGTACTTC. It codes for CATSDLWGDQETQYF.

The chain carries TRBV12-3 or TRBV12-4 and TRBJ2-2; D remains ambiguous. This CDR3 spans 14 amino acids. The germline V and J ends were trimmed by 6 bases and 1 base, with 9 bases remaining between them. The DNA of the CDR3 is TGTGCCAGCAGCCTAACCGGGAACACCGGGGAGCTGTTTTTT. Its translation is CASSLTGNTGELFF.

The V gene is TRBV13, the J gene TRBJ2-1, with D perhaps being TRBD1 or TRBD2 (5 bases each). Per germline, CDR1 PRHDT and CDR2 FYEKMQ (reference sequence). V lost 3 bases to trimming and J lost 6 bases, with 12 bases between them. This CDR3 contains 14 residues. CDR3 protein: CASSFMGRANEQFF. In DNA, the CDR3 is TGTGCCAGCAGCTTTATGGGACGTGCCAATGAGCAGTTCTTC.

The chain has TRBV11-2 and TRBJ2-1, with a possible D match to TRBD2 (5 bases). Looked up from germline, CDR1 is SGHAT and CDR2 is FQNNGV. V lost 6 bases to trimming and J lost 8 bases, with 23 bases between them. The CDR3 sequence is 16 residues long. CDR3 loop: CASRQLLADDFYEQFF. The CDR3 DNA reads TGTGCCAGCAGACAGCTCCTAGCCGACGATTTCTATGAGCAGTTCTTC.

CDR3 protein: CASSAGLAGKEQFF. The CDR3 bases are TGTGCCAGCAGTGCCGGACTAGCGGGGAAAGAGCAGTTCTTC. The chain has TRBV27 and TRBJ2-1; 12 bases are shared with TRBD2. Germline lookup yields CDR1 MNHEY and CDR2 SMNVEV (reference sequence). The CDR3 sequence is 14 residues long. The J segment lost 10 bases and the V segment lost 5 bases, leaving 6 bases of the junction unmatched.

Written as DNA, the CDR3 is TGTGCCAGCAGCATATCCCTAGCGGCTAGCACAGATACGCAGTATTTT. Its protein product is CASSISLAASTDTQYF. V usage is TRBV9 and J usage is TRBJ2-3; 7 nucleotides line up with TRBD2. The V segment lost 4 bases and the J segment 0 bases; nucleotides outside the gene matches: 8. The CDR3 totals 16 residues. The germline V gene encodes CDR1 SGDLS and CDR2 YYNGEE.

The table lists this clonotype with a count of one. This chain uses TRBV27 with TRBJ2-1; possible D gene TRBD1, 6 bases. Germline assignment: CDR1 MNHEY and CDR2 SMNVEV (reference sequence). There are 16 residues in the CDR3. With 0 bases removed from V and 0 bases from J, the gap between germline ends came to 9 bases. DNA for the CDR3: TGTGCCAGCAGTTTATCCCCGGACAGCTCCTACAATGAGCAGTTCTTC. Its translation: CASSLSPDSSYNEQFF.

This clonotype was counted between two and nine times. The chain combines TRBV29-1 with TRBJ2-7, with 9 nucleotides matching TRBD1. This CDR3 region has 14 residues. J was trimmed by 2 bases and V by 4 bases; bases with no gene match: 6. Germline V gene data show CDR1 as SQVTM and CDR2 as ANQGSEA. DNA for the CDR3: TGCAGCGTTGGACACAGGGGGCAGGCCTACGAGCAGTACTTC. This codes for CSVGHRGQAYEQYF.

This clonotype came up many times. The rearrangement links TRBV15 to TRBJ2-3; 9 bases are shared with TRBD2. The CDR3 is 16 amino acids. CDR1 is LNHNV and CDR2 is YYDKDF in the germline V gene (reference sequence). The V and J ends lost 5 bases and 2 bases, in that order; junction bases with no gene match: 8. Here the CDR3 DNA reads TGTGCCACCAGCTTTCCGGGACTAGCCCCCACAGATACGCAGTATTTT. Its translation: CATSFPGLAPTDTQYF.